This T cell receptor (beta chain) was observed in a study of T cells in Graves' hyperthyroidism and ophthalmopathy. It was RNA transcripts that yielded the amplified TCR beta CDR3 regions. Researchers ran a first-round RT-PCR on the TCR CDR3 using the HTBI primer set. One entry per CDR3 protein results from TCRdb running MiXCR on the multiplex PCR reads. The table includes 380,000 or so distinct CDR3 sequences, about 20% detected once. This clonotype has ten or more counts. The material sequenced was blood. This clonotype was obtained from a woman under 30 with Graves' hyperthyroidism.

As DNA, the CDR3 is TGTGCCAGCAAAAAGGTGTATAGCAATCAGCCCCAGCATTTT. This sequence encodes CASKKVYSNQPQHF. The V gene is TRBV6-1, the J gene TRBJ1-5; D gene ambiguous. CDR3 length equals 14 residues. Germline lookup yields CDR1 MNHNS and CDR2 SASEGT. The V end was cut by 7 bases, the J end by 0 bases, with 10 bases between.